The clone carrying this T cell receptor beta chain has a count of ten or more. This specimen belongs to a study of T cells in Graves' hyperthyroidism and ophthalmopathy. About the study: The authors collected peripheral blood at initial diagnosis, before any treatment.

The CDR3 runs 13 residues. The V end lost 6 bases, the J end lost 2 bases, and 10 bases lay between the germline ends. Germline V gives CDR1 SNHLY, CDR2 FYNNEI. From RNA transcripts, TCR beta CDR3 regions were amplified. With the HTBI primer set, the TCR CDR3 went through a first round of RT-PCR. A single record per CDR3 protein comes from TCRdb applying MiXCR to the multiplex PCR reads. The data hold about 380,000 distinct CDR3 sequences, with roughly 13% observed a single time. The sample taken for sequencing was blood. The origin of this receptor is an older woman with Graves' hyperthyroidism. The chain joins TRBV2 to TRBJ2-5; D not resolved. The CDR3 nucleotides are TGTGCCAGCAGGGTGTTCCGGCAAGAGACCCAGTACTTC. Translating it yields CASRVFRQETQYF.